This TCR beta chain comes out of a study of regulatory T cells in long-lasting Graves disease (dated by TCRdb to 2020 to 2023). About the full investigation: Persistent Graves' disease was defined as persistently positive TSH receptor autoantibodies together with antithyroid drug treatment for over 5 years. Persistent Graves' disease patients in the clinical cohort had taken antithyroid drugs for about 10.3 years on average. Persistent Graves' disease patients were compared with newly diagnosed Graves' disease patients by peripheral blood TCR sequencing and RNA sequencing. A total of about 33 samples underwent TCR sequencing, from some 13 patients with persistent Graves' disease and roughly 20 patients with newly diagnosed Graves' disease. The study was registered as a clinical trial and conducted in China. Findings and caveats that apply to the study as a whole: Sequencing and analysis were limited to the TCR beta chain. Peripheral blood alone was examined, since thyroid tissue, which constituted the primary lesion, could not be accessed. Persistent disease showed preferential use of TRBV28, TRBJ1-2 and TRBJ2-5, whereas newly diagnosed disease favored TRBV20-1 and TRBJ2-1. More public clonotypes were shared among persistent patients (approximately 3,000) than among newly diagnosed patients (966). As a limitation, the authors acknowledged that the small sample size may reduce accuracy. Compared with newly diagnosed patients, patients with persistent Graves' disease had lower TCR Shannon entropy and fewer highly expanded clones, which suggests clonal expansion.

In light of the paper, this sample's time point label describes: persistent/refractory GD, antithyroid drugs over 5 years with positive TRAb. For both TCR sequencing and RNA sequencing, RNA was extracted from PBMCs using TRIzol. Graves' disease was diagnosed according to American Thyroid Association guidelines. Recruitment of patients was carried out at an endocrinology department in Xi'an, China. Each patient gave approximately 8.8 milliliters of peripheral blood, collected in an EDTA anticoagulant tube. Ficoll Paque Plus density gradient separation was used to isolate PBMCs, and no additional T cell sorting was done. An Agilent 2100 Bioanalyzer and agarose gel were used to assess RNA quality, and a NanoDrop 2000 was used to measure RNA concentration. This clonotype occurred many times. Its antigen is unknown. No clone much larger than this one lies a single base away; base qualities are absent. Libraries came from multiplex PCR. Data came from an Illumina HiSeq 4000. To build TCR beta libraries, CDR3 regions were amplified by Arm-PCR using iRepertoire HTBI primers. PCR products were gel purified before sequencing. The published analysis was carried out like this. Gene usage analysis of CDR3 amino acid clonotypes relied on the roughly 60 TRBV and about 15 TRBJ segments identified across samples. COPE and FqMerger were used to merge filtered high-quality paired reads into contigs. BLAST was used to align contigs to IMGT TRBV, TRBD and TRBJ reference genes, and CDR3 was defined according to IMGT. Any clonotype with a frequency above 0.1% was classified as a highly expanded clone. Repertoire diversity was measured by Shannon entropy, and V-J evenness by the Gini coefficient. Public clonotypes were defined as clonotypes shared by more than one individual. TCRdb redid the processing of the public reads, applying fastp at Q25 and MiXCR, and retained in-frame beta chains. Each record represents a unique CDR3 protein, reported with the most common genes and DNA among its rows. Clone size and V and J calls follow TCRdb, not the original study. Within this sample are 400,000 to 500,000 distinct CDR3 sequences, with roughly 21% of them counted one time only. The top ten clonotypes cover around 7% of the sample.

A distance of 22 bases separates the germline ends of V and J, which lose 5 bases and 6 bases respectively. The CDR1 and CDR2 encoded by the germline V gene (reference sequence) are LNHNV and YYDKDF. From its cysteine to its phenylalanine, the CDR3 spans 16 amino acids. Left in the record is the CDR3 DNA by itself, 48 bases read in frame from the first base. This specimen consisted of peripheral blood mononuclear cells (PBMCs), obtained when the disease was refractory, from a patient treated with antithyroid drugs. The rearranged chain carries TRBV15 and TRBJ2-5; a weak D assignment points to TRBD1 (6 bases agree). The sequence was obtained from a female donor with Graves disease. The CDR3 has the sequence CATSFGDTQVVKTQYF. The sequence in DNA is TGTGCCACCAGCTTCGGGGACACCCAGGTCGTAAAGACCCAGTACTTC.